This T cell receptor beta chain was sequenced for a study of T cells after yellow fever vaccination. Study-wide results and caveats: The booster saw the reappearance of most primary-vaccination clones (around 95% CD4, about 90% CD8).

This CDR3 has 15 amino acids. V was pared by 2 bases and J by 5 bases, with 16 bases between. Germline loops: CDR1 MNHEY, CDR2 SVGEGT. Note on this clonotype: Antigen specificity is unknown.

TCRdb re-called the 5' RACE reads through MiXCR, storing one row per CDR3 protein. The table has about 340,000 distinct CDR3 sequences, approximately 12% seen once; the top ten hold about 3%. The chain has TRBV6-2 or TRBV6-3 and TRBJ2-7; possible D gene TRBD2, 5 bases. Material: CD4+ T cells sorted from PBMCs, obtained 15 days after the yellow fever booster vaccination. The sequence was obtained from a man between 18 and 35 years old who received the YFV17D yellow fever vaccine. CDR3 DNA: TGTGCCAGCAGTTACCTCGCCGGAGGCTTCAACGAGCAGTACTTC. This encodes CASSYLAGGFNEQYF.